This T cell receptor beta chain appears in the sequencing data of a study of identical twins. Study results and caveats: Fewer insertions were carried by abundant cord blood beta clonotypes, but none was seen in memory repertoires.

Each CDR3 protein gets one entry after TCRdb re-called the 5' RACE reads with MiXCR. This table holds fewer than 900,000 distinct CDR3 sequences, about 20% found once. The J segment lost 4 bases and the V segment lost 8 bases, leaving 10 bases of the junction unmatched. Germline CDR1 reads MNHEY; CDR2 reads SMNVEV (reference sequence). The CDR3 is 15 amino acids. This clonotype has only a few counts. Its antigen is unknown. These data also featured in a second study, about T cells expressing NK-cell markers. From that study: Beta-chain profiling covered CD3+CD56+NKG2C+, CD3+CD56+NKG2C- and CD3+CD56-NKG2C+ sorted subsets. NKG2C+ dominant clonotype frequencies in over 5 donors were about 1.0-7.5% of CD8+ T cells.

The chain carries TRBV27 and TRBJ2-5; 10 positions match TRBD1. The receptor was derived from a woman under 30 in good health. The material sequenced was PBMCs. The CDR3 loop reads CASSERRTGGETQYF. The CDR3 DNA is TGTGCCAGCTCCGAAAGGAGGACAGGGGGAGAGACCCAGTACTTC.